This T cell receptor (beta chain) stems from a study of CD4+ T cells in melanoma. Generated by immunoSEQ multiplex PCR, the TCRdb table keeps only in-frame clones and is missing some. Altogether about 140,000 clones are present, 80% to 95% being singletons, with the ten largest covering 1.5%. The CDR3 is made up of 17 amino acids. The V end lost 10 bases, the J end lost 5 bases, and 29 bases lay between the germline ends. Germline CDR1 and CDR2: LNHDA and SQIVND (reference sequence). Study outcomes and limitations: Reportedly, melanoma neoantigen-specific CD4+ T cells showed varied differentiation states. CD8+ T cell, macrophage and B cell function reportedly correlated with neoantigen-specific CD4+ T cells.

In regard to this clone: Its antigen is not identified.

This TCR derives from a human donor with melanoma. The chain carries TRBV19 and TRBJ1-2, with D hard to call. CDR3 bases: TGTGCCACTGCACCCCCCTCATCAGGAGGAAAGTTTTATGGCTACACCTTC. This codes for CATAPPSSGGKFYGYTF.